This TCR beta chain was captured by sequencing in a study of blood T cell repertoires in COVID-19 (dated by TCRdb to between 2020 and 2021). As for the study more broadly: The collaborator samples originated in the United States, Italy and Spain and spanned the acute and convalescent phases of COVID-19. Deeply sampled blood TCRbeta repertoires from subjects exposed to, actively infected with, or recovered from COVID-19 were included in the dataset. Where available, HLA class I and class II types were taken from metadata supplied by the sample provider and were not determined by assay-based typing. The prospective study material was composed of cDNA or gDNA derived from T cells, B-cell-depleted T cells, or PBMCs. Sample metadata almost always included a de-identified subject ID, COVID-19 status, age in years and sex. A freely available public database, intended as a resource for researchers studying the immune response to SARS-CoV-2, is where the repertoires were released. The samples were drawn from two sources: the first 160 participants of the ongoing ImmuneRACE study, and approximately 1,300 subjects contributed by 6 global collaborators. Beyond this particular receptor, the publication reports: The quantity of clinical and demographic metadata differed by source and by participant and was supplied without curation.

The CDR3 has 15 amino acids, counting the end cysteine and phenylalanine. The entry retains the CDR3 DNA only, 45 bases that are in frame from base 1. Taken from the germline V gene (reference sequence), the CDR1 and CDR2 loops are LGHDT and YNNKEL. The junction shows trimming of 0 bases on V and 6 bases on J, plus 14 bases between the germline ends. Participants in the prospective study were aged roughly 18 to 100 years, lived in approximately 26 United States geographic areas, and enrolled through a virtual design. In the prospective study, cohorts were assigned on the basis of participant-reported clinical history obtained from a screening survey and a study questionnaire. For ImmuneRACE Cohort 3, a participant was defined as recovered based on two consecutive negative NP/OP PCR tests, clearance by a healthcare professional, or resolution of symptoms. Each participant in the prospective study had whole blood, serum and a nasopharyngeal or oropharyngeal swab collected by mobile phlebotomists. Over an approximately two-month period, participants in the prospective study had the option of providing additional blood draws and questionnaires. Before DNA extraction, blood samples from the prospective study were shipped at room temperature or frozen.

TCRbeta CDR3 regions were amplified from genomic DNA by means of the immunoSEQ Assay, a bias-controlled multiplex PCR. The paper's processing steps were these. The number of nucleated cells in each sample was estimated by amplification of reference gene primers within the assay. Sequence reads were collapsed and filtered to measure the absolute abundance of every unique TCRbeta CDR3 rearrangement. For each sample, productive Simpson clonality was calculated by taking the square root of Simpson's diversity index across productive rearrangements. TCRdb obtained this table from immuneACCESS and retained in-frame rearrangements with V and J assigned. These tables miss some clones; where compared with another copy, unresolved V genes account for less than half of the shortfall, and the remainder is unexplained. D and trimming come from the DNA, and the V and J calls and clone size come from that table. This sample gives roughly 300,000 clones in total; more than 80% of them show up just once. About 1.1% of the sample lies in the top ten.

A note on this clone: Its recognized antigen is unknown. No base quality information exists; no much larger clone differs at one position.

The sequence links TRBV3-1 (or the pseudogene TRBV3-2) to TRBJ1-1; the D gene remains uncertain. Sequenced sample: PBMCs or T cells enriched from blood (not recorded which). This sequence originates from a woman in her twenties or thirties who had recovered from COVID-19. The CDR3: CASSQEKPFGPEAFF. The nucleotide sequence is TGTGCCAGCAGCCAAGAGAAACCGTTTGGCCCTGAAGCTTTCTTT.